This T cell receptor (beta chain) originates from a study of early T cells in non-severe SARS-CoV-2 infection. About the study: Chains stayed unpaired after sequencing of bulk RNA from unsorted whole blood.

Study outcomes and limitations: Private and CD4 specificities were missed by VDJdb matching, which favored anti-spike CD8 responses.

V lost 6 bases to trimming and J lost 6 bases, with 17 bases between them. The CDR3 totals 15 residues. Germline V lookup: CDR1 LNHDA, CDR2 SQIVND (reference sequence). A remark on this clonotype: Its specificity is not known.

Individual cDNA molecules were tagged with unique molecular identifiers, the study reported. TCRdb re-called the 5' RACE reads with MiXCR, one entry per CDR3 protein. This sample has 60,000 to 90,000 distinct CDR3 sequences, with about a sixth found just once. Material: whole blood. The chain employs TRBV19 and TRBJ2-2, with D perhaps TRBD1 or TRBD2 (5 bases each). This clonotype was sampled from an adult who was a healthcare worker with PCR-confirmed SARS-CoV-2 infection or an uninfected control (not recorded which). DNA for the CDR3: TGTGCCAGTAGGCCCAGGGACGGAGGAGCCGGGGAGCTGTTTTTT. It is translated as CASRPRDGGAGELFF. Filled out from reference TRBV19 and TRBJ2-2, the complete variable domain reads DGGITQSPKYLFRKEGQNVTLSCEQNLNHDAMYWYRQDPGQGLRLIYYSQIVNDFQKGDIAEGYSVSREKKESFPLTVTSAQKNPTAFYLCASRPRDGGAGELFFGEGSRLTVL.